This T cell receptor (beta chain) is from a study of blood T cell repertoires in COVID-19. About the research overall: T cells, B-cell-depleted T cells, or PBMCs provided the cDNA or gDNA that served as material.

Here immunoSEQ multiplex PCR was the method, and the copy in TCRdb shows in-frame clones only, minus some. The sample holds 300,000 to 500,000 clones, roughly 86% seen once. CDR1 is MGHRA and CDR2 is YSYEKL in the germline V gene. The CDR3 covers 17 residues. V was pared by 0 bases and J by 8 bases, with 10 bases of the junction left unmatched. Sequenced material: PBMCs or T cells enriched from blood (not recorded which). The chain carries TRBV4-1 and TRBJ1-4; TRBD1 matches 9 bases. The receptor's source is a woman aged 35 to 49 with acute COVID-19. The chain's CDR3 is CASSQDWGTGNSEKLFF. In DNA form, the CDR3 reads TGCGCCAGCAGCCAAGATTGGGGGACAGGGAATTCCGAAAAACTGTTTTTT.